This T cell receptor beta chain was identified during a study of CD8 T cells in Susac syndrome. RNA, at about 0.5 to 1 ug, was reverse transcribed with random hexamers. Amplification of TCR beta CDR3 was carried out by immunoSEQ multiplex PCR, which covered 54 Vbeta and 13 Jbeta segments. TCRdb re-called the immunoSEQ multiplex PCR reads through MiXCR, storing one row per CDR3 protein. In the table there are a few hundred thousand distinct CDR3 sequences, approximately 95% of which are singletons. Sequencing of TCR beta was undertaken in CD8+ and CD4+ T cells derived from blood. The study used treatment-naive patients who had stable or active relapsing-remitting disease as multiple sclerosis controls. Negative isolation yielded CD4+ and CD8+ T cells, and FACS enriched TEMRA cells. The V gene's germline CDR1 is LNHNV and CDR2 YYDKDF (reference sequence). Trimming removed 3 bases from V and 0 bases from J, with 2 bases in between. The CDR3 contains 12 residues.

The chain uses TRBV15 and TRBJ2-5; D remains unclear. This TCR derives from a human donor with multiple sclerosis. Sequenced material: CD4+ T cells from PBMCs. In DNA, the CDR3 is TGTGCCACCAGCAGGTACCAAGAGACCCAGTACTTC. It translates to CATSRYQETQYF. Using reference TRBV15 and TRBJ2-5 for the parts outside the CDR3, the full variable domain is DAMVIQNPRYQVTQFGKPVTLSCSQTLNHNVMYWYQQKSSQAPKLLFHYYDKDFNNEADTPDNFQSRRPNTSFCFLDIRSPGLGDTAMYLCATSRYQETQYFGPGTRLLVL.